A single T cell receptor (beta chain) is shown here with its context. Its antigen is still unknown. This record comes from a study of cytomegalovirus exposure and HLA in healthy donors. Overall study: Early on, a data release was issued that held 80 million or so unique TCRs from HLA-typed donors.

General study findings and limits: Among the most significant clusters, several appeared linked to common viral pathogens in a later analysis. The investigators catalogued 180 or so TCR beta chains as cytomegalovirus-associated.

PCR used 60 Vbeta primers and 13 Jbeta primers. The data were produced by immunoSEQ multiplex PCR, yet TCRdb's version contains in-frame clones alone and is incomplete. This table has approximately 130,000 clones, roughly four fifths appearing once. The CDR3 is 18 residues long. Germline trimming cut 5 bases from V and 0 bases from J; bases unmatched to any gene: 13. Germline assignment: CDR1 SQVTM and CDR2 ANQGSEA. The clonotype was recovered from a boy between 10 and 17 years old in good health and CMV-seronegative. Sequencing used PBMCs. The chain uses TRBV29-1 and TRBJ2-2; 9 positions agree with TRBD2. CDR3 protein: CSVSRPSGDKANTGELFF. The CDR3 DNA reads as TGCAGCGTTTCCCGGCCTAGCGGGGATAAAGCGAACACCGGGGAGCTGTTTTTT.